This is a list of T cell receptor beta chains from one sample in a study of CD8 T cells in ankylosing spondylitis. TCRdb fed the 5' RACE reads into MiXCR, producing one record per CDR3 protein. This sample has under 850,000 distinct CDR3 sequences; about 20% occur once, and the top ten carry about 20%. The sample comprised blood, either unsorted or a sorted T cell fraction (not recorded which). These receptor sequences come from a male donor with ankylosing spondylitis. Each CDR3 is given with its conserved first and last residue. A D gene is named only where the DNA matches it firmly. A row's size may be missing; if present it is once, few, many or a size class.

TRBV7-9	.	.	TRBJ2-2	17	TGTGCCAGCAGCTTAACGGTCGTGGTCCCAAACACCGGGGAGCTGTTTTTT	CASSLTVVVPNTGELFF
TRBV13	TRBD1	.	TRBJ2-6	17	TGTGCCAGCAGCTTTGGACAGGGCCTCTCTGGGGCCAACGTCCTGACTTTC	CASSFGQGLSGANVLTF
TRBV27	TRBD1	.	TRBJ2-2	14	TGTGCCAGCAGTTTACAGGGGGATCACGGGGAGCTGTTTTTT	CASSLQGDHGELFF
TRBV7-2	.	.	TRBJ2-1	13	TGTGCCAGCAGCTTACTCAAGGTCGATGAGCAGTTCTTC	CASSLLKVDEQFF
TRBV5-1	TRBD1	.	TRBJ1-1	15	TGCGCCAGCAGCCCGGGTACAGGGGTCGACACTGAAGCTTTCTTT	CASSPGTGVDTEAFF
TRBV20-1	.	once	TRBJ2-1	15	TGCAGTGCTCCGAAGGGGGGGCTCAGGTACAATGAGCAGTTCTTC	CSAPKGGLRYNEQFF
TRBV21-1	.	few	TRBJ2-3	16	TGTGCCAGCAGCAAGGAGGTCCCAACCCCTGAAGATACGCAGTATTTT	CASSKEVPTPEDTQYF
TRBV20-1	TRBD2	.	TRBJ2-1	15	TGCAGTGCCTTAGCGGGGGGCCGCTCCTACAATGAGCAGTTCTTC	CSALAGGRSYNEQFF
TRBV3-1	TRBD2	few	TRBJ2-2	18	TGTGCCAGCAGCCAAGAAGGGCGATTAGCGGGAATACCCGGGGAGCTGTTTTTT	CASSQEGRLAGIPGELFF
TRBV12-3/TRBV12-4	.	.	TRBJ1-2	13	TGTGCCAGCAAACGACAGGTCGGGAATGGCTACACCTTC	CASKRQVGNGYTF
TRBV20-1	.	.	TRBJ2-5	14	TGCAGTGCCCAGAGATGGGACACTGAAGAGACCCAGTACTTC	CSAQRWDTEETQYF
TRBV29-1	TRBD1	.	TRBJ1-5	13	TGCAGCGCGGCAACAGGGGAAGGTCAGCCCCAGCATTTT	CSAATGEGQPQHF
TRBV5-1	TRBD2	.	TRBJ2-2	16	TGCGCCAGCAGCCTTACTAGCGGAATGAACACCGGGGAGCTGTTTTTT	CASSLTSGMNTGELFF
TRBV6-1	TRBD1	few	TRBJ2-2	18	TGTGCCAGCAGCCGGGACAGCGAATCCTTCTTGAACACCGGGGAGCTGTTTTTT	CASSRDSESFLNTGELFF
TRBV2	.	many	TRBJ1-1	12	TGTGCCAGCACCAAGACAGAGTCTGAAGCTTTCTTT	CASTKTESEAFF
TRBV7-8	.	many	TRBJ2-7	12	TGTGCCAGCAGCGTAAACAGGGACGAGCAGTACTTC	CASSVNRDEQYF